Shown below are 6 T cell receptor beta chains from a single sample sequenced in a study of blood T cells in healthy people across ages. PCR was performed a second time for about 7 to 11 cycles using a sample-barcoded 5' primer and a J-beta primer mix. TCRdb re-called the 5' RACE reads through MiXCR, storing one row per CDR3 protein. The data hold about 840,000 distinct CDR3 sequences, with under 35% observed a single time. The same data also went into a second study, on T cells of mothers and their children.

Sequenced: blood. These TCRs come from a woman aged 40 to 55 in good health.

This chain uses TRBV3-1 with TRBJ1-1; D not certain. CDR1 is LGHDT and CDR2 is YNNKEL in the germline V gene (reference sequence). The V gene lost 2 bases and the J gene lost 5 bases, with 9 bases spanning the gap. CDR3 length: 13 amino acids. CDR3: CASSQTTGTEAFF. Here the CDR3 DNA reads TGTGCCAGCAGCCAAACTACGGGGACTGAAGCTTTCTTT.

This clonotype was found many times. This chain uses TRBV6-6 with TRBJ2-1; perhaps TRBD1 as D (7 bases). There are 16 residues in the CDR3. CDR1 and CDR2 from the germline V gene are MNHNY and SVGAGI (reference sequence). Trimming left V 6 bases short and J 8 bases short, with 23 bases between. The DNA of the CDR3 is TGTGCCAGCAGCCCCTTGGAGGGACAGATATCTGATGAGCAGTTCTTC. Protein product: CASSPLEGQISDEQFF.

This chain connects TRBV11-2 to TRBJ2-3; 10 bases line up with TRBD1. V dropped 3 bases and J dropped 0; count of bases not matched to a gene: 12. From germline, CDR1 is SGHAT and CDR2 FQNNGV. The CDR3 contains 19 residues. CDR3 bases: TGTGCCAGCAGCTTTGGGAGGACAGGGGGAGTCTCTAGCACAGATACGCAGTATTTT. Translation: CASSFGRTGGVSSTDTQYF.

This clonotype was recorded at least ten times. This chain uses TRBV7-2 with TRBJ2-5; D might be TRBD1 or TRBD2, each matching 7 bases. CDR1 SGHTA and CDR2 FQGNSA come from the germline V gene. Trimming left V 4 bases short and J 1 base short, with 13 bases between. The CDR3 is 15 residues long. In DNA, the CDR3 is TGTGCCAGCAGCTACATCAGGGGGGGCCAAGAGACCCAGTACTTC. Protein: CASSYIRGGQETQYF. The full variable domain, in which reference TRBV7-2 and TRBJ2-5 provide the parts outside the CDR3, is GAGVSQSPSNKVTEKGKDVELRCDPISGHTALYWYRQSLGQGLEFLIYFQGNSAPDKSGLPSDRFSAERTGGSVSTLTIQRTQQEDSAVYLCASSYIRGGQETQYFGPGTRLLVL.

The chain couples TRBV5-1 to TRBJ2-2, with 8 bases fitting TRBD1. J was trimmed by 4 bases and V by 0 bases; bases with no gene match: 5. The CDR3 spans 16 residues. Germline V lookup: CDR1 SGHRS, CDR2 YFSETQ. This CDR3 reads CASSLGGQGGTGELFF. As DNA, the CDR3 is TGCGCCAGCAGCTTGGGAGGACAGGGCGGCACCGGGGAGCTGTTTTTT.

Worth noting for this clonotype: This may be a read error: a much more frequent sequence differs by one nucleotide. The chain combines TRBV20-1 with TRBJ2-6; TRBD1 matches at 9 bases. The length of the CDR3 is 16 residues. The V gene end was trimmed by 6 bases and the J gene end by 1 base; junction bases not matched to a gene: 7. Germline V CDR1 and CDR2: DFQATT, SNEGSKA (reference sequence). Here the CDR3 DNA reads TGCAGTGCCGCCGGACAGGGGTTTTCTGGGGCCAACGTCCTGACTTTC. Translated, it gives CSAAGQGFSGANVLTF.